This T cell receptor beta chain was retrieved from a study of cytomegalovirus exposure and HLA in healthy donors. Background on the study: Unique TCR beta sequences numbering 117 million came from approximately 180 million T cells in an earlier analysis.

V was clipped by 0 bases and J by 9 bases, with 12 bases between them. The germline V gene has CDR1 GTSNPN and CDR2 SVGIG (reference sequence). The CDR3 loop spans 13 amino acids. PCR was performed using 60 Vbeta and 13 Jbeta primers. Produced via immunoSEQ multiplex PCR; TCRdb's table is partial and in-frame only. This sample has under 300,000 clones; 80% to 95% occur once, and the top ten carry 1.7%. This chain joins TRBV30 and TRBJ1-5; D unclear. The clonotype was recovered from a girl aged 2 to 10 in good health and CMV-seronegative. Sequenced: PBMCs. CDR3 in DNA: TGTGCCTGGAGTGTAGGAGTTCCTTCGCCCCAGCATTTT. This codes for CAWSVGVPSPQHF.